This T cell receptor beta chain derives from a study of T cell changes during pregnancy in multiple sclerosis. Germline assignment: CDR1 SGDLS and CDR2 YYNGEE. CDR3 length: 19 amino acids. The V end lost 4 bases, the J end lost 0 bases, and 25 bases lay between the germline ends. Repertoires were generated with immunoSEQ multiplex PCR, while TCRdb's copy carries only in-frame clones and drops some. The table lists about 100,000 clones, about 90% of them singletons. The receptor comes from a female donor with multiple sclerosis, enrolled in a pregnancy study. The chain employs TRBV9 and TRBJ1-1; a possible D gene is TRBD1 (6 bases). The material sequenced was peripheral blood, taken after pregnancy. CDR3 amino acids: CASSYGNTEWGGMNTEAFF. In DNA form, the CDR3 reads TGTGCCAGCAGCTACGGCAATACGGAGTGGGGGGGCATGAACACTGAAGCTTTCTTT.